The subject of this entry is one T cell receptor beta chain. The data stem from a study of blood T cell repertoires in COVID-19. Data came from immunoSEQ multiplex PCR; TCRdb stores just in-frame clones and leaves some out. The data contain approximately 350,000 clones, under 95% of them singletons. Germline-derived CDR1 and CDR2 are SGHNT and YENEEA. The CDR3 length is 16 residues. V trimming: 4 bases; J trimming: 2 bases; junction bases outside the gene matches: 9. Sample: peripheral blood. The sequence came from a woman between 18 and 30 years old who had recovered from COVID-19. The chain carries TRBV11-3 and TRBJ1-1; 8 bases line up with TRBD1. The CDR3 sequence is CASSSSQGGLNTEAFF. The CDR3 nucleotides are TGTGCCAGCAGCTCCTCACAGGGGGGGTTAAACACTGAAGCTTTCTTT.